The entry below describes one TCR beta chain. Its antigen is currently not known. Qualities for individual bases were not recorded, and no much larger clone is one base off. CDR1 and CDR2 are read off the germline V gene (reference sequence) as LNHDA and SQIVND. Its CDR3 holds 13 amino acids, cysteine through phenylalanine. The sequence is cut down to CDR3 DNA, 39 bases in frame from base 1. V is clipped by 10 bases and J by 7 bases, and the sequence between their germline boundaries is 17 bases long. The data were taken from a study of T cell responses to AZD1222 COVID-19 vaccine (dated by TCRdb to the early 2020s). In terms of the full investigation: A total of 233 trial participants underwent TCR sequencing, of whom roughly 210 received two doses of AZD1222 and about 25 received two doses of the MenACWY control vaccine. Enrollment into the trials was organized by age into subgroups of 18-55, 56-69 and 70-plus years, and those subgroups contained roughly 150, 30 and 60 TCR-sequenced participants, respectively. Broad study findings and their caveats: Most participants were white British and females outnumbered males, and the authors suggested that clonal diversity may have been underestimated. No day 14 peak-response samples were available, so repertoires were characterized only after the peak T cell response. Spike-specific TCR breadth and depth rose significantly after two AZD1222 doses compared with day 0 and with MenACWY recipients. In the small 56-69-year group, the increase in depth fell short of significance, most likely because of low power. Conclusions about previously exposed vaccinees are limited, since just a handful of AZD1222 recipients were seropositive for SARS-CoV-2 at baseline. The whole spike protein was spanned by vaccine-associated CD4 TCRs, and dominant responses were seen in regions 160-218 and 743-854. Reportedly, almost half of the unique spike-specific TCRs recognized epitopes lying outside the regions that are mutated in the B.1.351 and B.1.1.7 variants.

The CDR3 regions of human TCRbeta chains were subjected to immunosequencing. In the source study's methods: TCRs in the repertoires were matched against a reference library of SARS-CoV-2-specific TCRs that had been generated with the MIRA antigen-specificity platform. Breadth meant the fraction of unique TCRs that were SARS-CoV-2-associated, whereas depth meant the fraction of total T cells that were SARS-CoV-2-associated. Using the MIRA data, each spike-specific TCR was assigned both to the spike region to which the TCR was reactive and to a CD4 or CD8 class. Log10-transformed breadth and depth values were compared by one-way ANOVA with Sidak's multiple comparisons tests. TCRdb mirrors the immuneACCESS table, restricted to in-frame sequences. Some clones are absent from its copies; in checked studies, under half trace to an unresolved V gene, and the reason for the others is unknown. That table supplies the V and J calls and clone size; D and trimming were determined from the DNA. This sample is represented by 85,000 to 130,000 clones; roughly 87% of them were singletons. In total, the top ten clones hold less than 9.5% of the sample.

This sample's time point label indicates: about 28 days (+/-7) after the second vaccine dose. AZD1222 recipients given second doses at about 4 weeks or at about 12 weeks were pooled, since spike-specific TCR depth and breadth were not found to differ between the two schedules. Samples from vaccinated people were obtained from the UK trials COV001 and COV002, which included a single-blind randomized controlled phase 2/3 trial of AZD1222 (ChAdOx1 nCoV-19) in healthy adults. For TCRbeta chain sequencing, PBMC samples were collected from trial participants at day 0 and at day 28 after the second dose.

Sequencing used peripheral blood, obtained 28 days after the second AZD1222 dose. The receptor comes from an adult who received the AZD1222 COVID-19 vaccine. The chain is encoded by TRBV19 joined to TRBJ1-5, with no confident D gene call. At the DNA level, the sequence is TGTGCCACCCGGAATCCGCCGAAGCAGCCCCAGCATTTT. Translated, this gives CATRNPPKQPQHF.